This T cell receptor beta chain emerged from a study of shared clonotypes between healthy human individuals. For the study at large: Donors consisted of a couple of women and a few men between 18 and 49.

The repertoire was sequenced with immunoSEQ multiplex PCR; TCRdb's copy has only in-frame clones and lacks some. The sample has about 480,000 clones; 60% to 80% are singletons. CDR1 is SEHNR and CDR2 is FQNEAQ in the germline V gene (reference sequence). The CDR3 is made up of 13 amino acids. Trimming shortened V by 8 bases and J by 0 bases, and 9 bases separated the two germline ends. J is TRBJ2-3 and V is TRBV7-9; unclear D gene. This TCR was recovered from a middle-aged woman in good health. Some clones in this sample may be carry-over from other donors' samples. Material for sequencing was PBMCs. Here the CDR3 DNA reads TGTGCCAGCCAGCCAACTAGCACAGATACGCAGTATTTT. Protein: CASQPTSTDTQYF.